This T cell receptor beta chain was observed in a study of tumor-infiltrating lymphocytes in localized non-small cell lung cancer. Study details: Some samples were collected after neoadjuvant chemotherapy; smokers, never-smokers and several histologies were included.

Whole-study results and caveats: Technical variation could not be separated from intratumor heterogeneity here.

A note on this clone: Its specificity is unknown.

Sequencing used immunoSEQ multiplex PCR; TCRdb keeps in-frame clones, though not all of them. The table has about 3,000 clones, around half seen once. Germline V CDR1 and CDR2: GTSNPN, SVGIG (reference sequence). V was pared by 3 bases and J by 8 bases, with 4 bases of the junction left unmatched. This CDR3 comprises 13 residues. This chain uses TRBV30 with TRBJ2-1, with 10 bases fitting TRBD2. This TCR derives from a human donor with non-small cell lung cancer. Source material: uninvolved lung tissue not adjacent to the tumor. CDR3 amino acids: CAWRASGRHEQFF. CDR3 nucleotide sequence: TGTGCCTGGAGGGCTAGCGGGAGACATGAGCAGTTCTTC.